This T cell receptor beta chain was recorded in a study of blood T cell repertoires in COVID-19. Looking at the study overall: T cells, B-cell-depleted T cells, or PBMCs provided the cDNA or gDNA that served as material.

As originally analysed: Nucleated cell number was recorded as an estimate derived from reference gene primer amplification. Using immunoSEQ multiplex PCR, the repertoire was profiled, and TCRdb retains in-frame clones only, with some absent. That table furnishes V, J and clone size, whereas the DNA furnished D and trimming. The table records over 200,000 clones, approximately 86% of them present only once. Enrollment of patients from Seattle took place during active infection, with longitudinal follow-up. The CDR3 runs to 18 residues. The junction had 6 bases not matched to a gene; V was cut back by 5 bases and J by 0 bases. Germline lookup yields CDR1 MDHEN and CDR2 SYDVKM. This clone has just a few counts.

Sequenced input: peripheral blood. The chain couples TRBV28 to TRBJ2-3; 15 nucleotides match TRBD2. The clonotype was recovered from a woman aged 30 to 39 with COVID-19, enrolled during active disease. The CDR3 protein is CASSLGLAGGTSTDTQYF. The CDR3 DNA is TGTGCCAGCAGTCTCGGACTAGCGGGGGGGACTAGCACAGATACGCAGTATTTT.